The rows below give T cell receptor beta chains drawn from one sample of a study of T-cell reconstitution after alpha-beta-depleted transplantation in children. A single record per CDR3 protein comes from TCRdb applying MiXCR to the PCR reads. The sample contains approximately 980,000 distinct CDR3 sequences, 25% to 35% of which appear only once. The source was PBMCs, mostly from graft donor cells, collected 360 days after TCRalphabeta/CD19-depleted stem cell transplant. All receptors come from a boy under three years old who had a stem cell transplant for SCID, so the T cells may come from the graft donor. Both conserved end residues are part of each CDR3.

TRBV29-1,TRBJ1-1,CSAKVETGILGTEAFF
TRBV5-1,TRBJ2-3,CASSPHGGTSTDTQYF
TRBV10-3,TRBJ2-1,CAISGLAGQYNEQFF
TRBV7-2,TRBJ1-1,CASREMRWTLNTEAFF
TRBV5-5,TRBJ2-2,CASSSEGAQYTGELFF
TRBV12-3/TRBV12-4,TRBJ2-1,CASSLGGGEYNEQFF
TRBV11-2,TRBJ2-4,CASSRSSTSGENIQYF
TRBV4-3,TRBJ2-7,CASSQEGQGARSYEQYF
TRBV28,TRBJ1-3,CASSRAGNTIYF
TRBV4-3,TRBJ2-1,CASSQDWALYGNNEQFF
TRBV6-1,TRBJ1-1,CATRPRAVGTEAFF
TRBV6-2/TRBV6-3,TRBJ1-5,CATLRDTINQPQHF
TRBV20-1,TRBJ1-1,CSTIRGRGTEAFF
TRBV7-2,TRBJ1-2,CASSPLREGSGYTF
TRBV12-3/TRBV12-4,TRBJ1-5,CASSFEAGTFNQPQHF
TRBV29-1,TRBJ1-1,CSAGQGEKNTEAFF
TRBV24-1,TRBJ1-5,CATSDATGITPQHF